This T cell receptor beta chain was found in a study of T cell responses to AZD1222 COVID-19 vaccine. Whole-study findings and limits: Targeting of unmutated variant regions was reportedly seen in nearly half of spike-specific TCRs. When two AZD1222 doses had been given, Spike-specific TCR breadth and depth rose. Clonal diversity was possibly underestimated, and the donors were mostly white British, with more females.

As for this clone: The antigen is unknown.

Both about-4-week and about-12-week second-dose recipients were combined. Some clones are missing from TCRdb's copy, which holds only in-frame ones; the method was immunoSEQ multiplex PCR. Of roughly 46,000 clones listed, around 89% were seen once; the top ten hold just under 25%. The germline V gene has CDR1 SGHTA and CDR2 FQGTGA. This CDR3 is built from 15 residues. V was pared by 2 bases and J by 4 bases, with 2 bases of the junction left unmatched. The sequencing here drew on peripheral blood, taken 28 days after the second AZD1222 dose. The chain recombines TRBV7-3 with TRBJ2-5; 12 bases fit TRBD2. The source is an adult who received the AZD1222 COVID-19 vaccine. CDR3 nucleotide sequence: TGTGCCAGCAGCTTAGGACTAGCGGGGCGAGAGACCCAGTACTTC. It codes for CASSLGLAGRETQYF.